This note documents a single TCR beta chain sequence. Its antigen is unidentified. Sequencing relied on a cDNA template that was reverse transcribed from extracted RNA. The table came from immunoSEQ multiplex PCR; TCRdb's copy has only in-frame clones and leaves some out. The table lists more than 90,000 clones, roughly 69% of them singletons. PBMC-derived CD4+ and CD8+ T cells were sorted. These data come from a study of CD8+ T cells in alopecia areata. Notes on the study in general: Lesional scalp exceeded normal scalp in clonality, especially in alopecia totalis/universalis. It was less clear whether patients shared TCRs than it was in mice, possibly because of HLA.

With 4 bases removed from V and 4 bases from J, the gap between germline ends came to 10 bases. The CDR3 extends over 14 amino acids. Germline V lookup: CDR1 MNHEY, CDR2 SMNVEV (reference sequence). This TCR was sampled from a human donor in good health. Sequencing was done on a sample of CD4+ T cells sorted from blood. This chain links TRBV27 with TRBJ1-4; the D gene is possibly TRBD1 (5 bases). CDR3 in amino acids: CASSSRGFNEKLFF. Written as DNA, the CDR3 is TGTGCCAGCAGTTCCCGGGGCTTTAATGAAAAACTGTTTTTT. Together with reference TRBV27 and TRBJ1-4, the CDR3 gives the full variable domain: EAQVTQNPRYLITVTGKKLTVTCSQNMNHEYMSWYRQDPGLGLRQIYYSMNVEVTDKGDVPEGYKVSRKEKRNFPLILESPSPNQTSLYFCASSSRGFNEKLFFGSGTQLSVL.